This TCR beta chain derives from a study of T cells in Graves' hyperthyroidism and ophthalmopathy. Study results and limitations: A 13 V-J model separated ophthalmopathy from stable hyperthyroidism.

From RNA transcripts, TCR beta CDR3 regions were amplified. Initially, a first-round RT-PCR of the TCR CDR3 employed the HTBI primer set. TCRdb analysed the multiplex PCR reads with MiXCR anew, one entry per CDR3 protein. Here the sample spans about 520,000 distinct CDR3 sequences, less than 25% being singletons. CDR1 is MNHEY, CDR2 SMNVEV, per germline (reference sequence). The CDR3 sequence is 16 residues long. V lost 3 bases to trimming and J lost 3 bases, with 14 bases between them. Comment on this clonotype: The antigen remains unidentified.

Sequenced: blood. This receptor was obtained from a man younger than 30 with Graves' hyperthyroidism. The chain employs TRBV27 and TRBJ2-2, with D possibly being TRBD2 (5 bases). The chain's CDR3 is CASSFSSQRHTGELFF. The CDR3 coding sequence is TGTGCCAGCAGTTTCTCTTCCCAGCGGCACACCGGGGAGCTGTTTTTT.